The clone carrying this T cell receptor beta chain has only one observation. This specimen comes from a study of blood T cell repertoires in COVID-19. Study-level background: Sites across the United States, Italy and Spain contributed samples from acute and convalescent COVID-19. The analysed material was cDNA or gDNA that came from T cells, B-cell-depleted T cells, or PBMCs.

Generated by immunoSEQ multiplex PCR, the TCRdb table keeps only in-frame clones and is missing some. Of about 54,000 clones listed, 90% to 95% are singletons. The TCR was taken from a woman aged 60 to 75 with active or convalescent COVID-19. Sequences were obtained from peripheral blood.

The CDR3 DNA follows: TGTGCCAGCAGTGGGAGGGGCCGCTCTGGAAACACCATATATTTT. Translating gives CASSGRGRSGNTIYF. The chain has TRBV2 and TRBJ1-3; D perhaps matches TRBD1 (5 bases). V lost 4 bases, J lost 0 bases, and 10 bases lay in between. Germline V gene lookup returns CDR1 SNHLY and CDR2 FYNNEI. The CDR3 runs to 15 residues.